A single sample gave rise to the 24 T cell receptor beta chains below, sequenced in a study of response to subunit inactivated influenza vaccine. TCRdb reprocessed the RT-PCR reads via MiXCR and lists one record per CDR3 protein. The sample consists of about 190,000 distinct CDR3 sequences, about 15% of them appearing once. The sequenced sample was CD8+ T cells sorted from PBMCs, obtained more than 4 days after vaccination. The receptors were sampled from a man aged 50-59 years who received an inactivated influenza vaccine.

This clonotype was detected a few times. The chain uses TRBV7-9 and TRBJ2-4; possibly TRBD1 for D (5 bases). The CDR3 is made up of 15 amino acids. Germline V lookup: CDR1 SEHNR, CDR2 FQNEAQ (reference sequence). V lost 1 base to trimming and J lost 7 bases, with 14 bases between them. CDR3 protein: CASSLGGRASNIQYF. The CDR3 DNA reads TGTGCCAGCAGCTTAGGCGGCAGGGCATCGAACATTCAGTACTTC.

This clonotype came up a few times. This chain joins TRBV7-8 and TRBJ2-5; possible D gene TRBD2, 7 bases. The germline gives CDR1 SGHVS, CDR2 FQNEAQ. V shed 2 bases and J shed 5 bases, with 15 bases lying between them. This CDR3 is 15 amino acids long. The CDR3, as DNA: TGTGCCAGCAGCTTATTTGCGGGGGCGGAGGAGACCCAGTACTTC. Its protein product is CASSLFAGAEETQYF.

This clonotype appeared a few times. The CDR3, as DNA: TGCAGCGTTGGGGTTAGCGGGAGGGACTACGAGCAGTACTTC. Amino acid sequence: CSVGVSGRDYEQYF. The chain employs TRBV29-1 and TRBJ2-7; 11 bases are a match to TRBD2. The CDR3 runs 14 residues. J was trimmed by 3 bases and V by 4 bases; bases with no gene match: 5. The germline V gene encodes CDR1 SQVTM and CDR2 ANQGSEA.

This clonotype was seen only a few times. This sequence joins TRBV7-2 and TRBJ2-7; TRBD2 agrees at 13 bases. The J segment lost 2 bases and the V segment lost 4 bases, leaving 2 bases of the junction unmatched. The length of the CDR3 is 15 residues. Germline assignment: CDR1 SGHTA and CDR2 FQGNSA. For the CDR3, the DNA is TGTGCCAGCAGCTCACTAGCGGGAGGGGCCTACGAGCAGTACTTC. Translation gives CASSSLAGGAYEQYF. The variable domain in full, completed from reference TRBV7-2 and TRBJ2-7, reads GAGVSQSPSNKVTEKGKDVELRCDPISGHTALYWYRQSLGQGLEFLIYFQGNSAPDKSGLPSDRFSAERTGGSVSTLTIQRTQQEDSAVYLCASSSLAGGAYEQYFGPGTRLTVT.

V is TRBV2 and J is TRBJ1-1; D gene uncertain. The CDR3 loop spans 13 amino acids. Per the germline V gene, CDR1 is SNHLY and CDR2 is FYNNEI. Between the trimmed V and J ends, which lost 8 bases and 7 bases, there was a span of 17 bases. CDR3 DNA sequence: TGTGCCAGCCGACCCCAAGACAAGATTGAAGCTTTCTTT. This encodes CASRPQDKIEAFF.

This clonotype was recorded a few times. The rearrangement uses TRBV5-5 and TRBJ2-7; D might be TRBD1 (5 bases). Germline V gene lookup returns CDR1 SGHKS and CDR2 YYEKEE (reference sequence). The CDR3 totals 13 residues. V lost 4 bases and J lost 3, with 11 bases in between. In DNA, the CDR3 is TGTGCCAGCAGCCATAGGGGTAACTACGAGCAGTACTTC. Amino acid sequence: CASSHRGNYEQYF.

This clonotype has only a few counts. The genes are TRBV4-2 and TRBJ2-1; D unresolved. The V gene lost 0 bases and the J gene lost 6 bases, with 9 bases spanning the gap. Germline lookup yields CDR1 LGHNA and CDR2 YNFKEQ. The CDR3 has 14 amino acids. DNA for the CDR3: TGTGCCAGCAGCCAAGATAAGTGGAGCAATGAGCAGTTCTTC. Residues: CASSQDKWSNEQFF.

This chain's CDR3 is CASSPGTGSIQYF. The CDR3 nucleotides are TGTGCCAGCAGTCCCGGGACAGGGAGTATTCAGTACTTC. The chain combines TRBV12-3 or TRBV12-4 with TRBJ2-4; 9 bases agree with TRBD1. This CDR3 contains 13 residues. V dropped 5 bases and J dropped 10; count of bases not matched to a gene: 6.

The table lists this clonotype with a few counts. The V and J genes are TRBV5-6 and TRBJ1-2, with unresolved D. CDR3 length: 11 amino acids. The germline gives CDR1 SGHDT, CDR2 YYEEEE. The V gene lost 2 bases and the J gene lost 8 bases, with 7 bases spanning the gap. DNA for the CDR3: TGTGCCAGCAGCTTTGGTAGCGGCTACACCTTC. As protein: CASSFGSGYTF. The whole variable domain, filled in from reference TRBV5-6 and TRBJ1-2, reads DAGVTQSPTHLIKTRGQQVTLRCSPKSGHDTVSWYQQALGQGPQFIFQYYEEEERQRGNFPDRFSGHQFPNYSSELNVNALLLGDSALYLCASSFGSGYTFGSGTRLTVV.

V is TRBV28 and J is TRBJ1-2; TRBD1 aligns across 9 bases. The junction had 7 bases not matched to a gene; V was cut back by 6 bases and J by 8 bases. CDR3 size: 13 residues. Germline CDR1 is MDHEN and CDR2 is SYDVKM. Here the CDR3 DNA reads TGTGCCAGCAGCCGTCCGGGGACAGGGGGCTACACCTTC. Its protein is CASSRPGTGGYTF.

A word on this clonotype: Mismatch with germline at one junction end may stem from a read error. The V and J genes are TRBV3-1 and TRBJ2-6; a possible D gene is TRBD1 (5 bases). This CDR3 region has 16 residues. Germline V CDR1 and CDR2: LGHDT, YNNKEL (reference sequence). The CDR3 DNA sequence: TGTGCCAGCAGCCCGGGTTTCCTCTCTGGGGCCAACGTCCTGTCTTTC. It specifies CASSPGFLSGANVLSF.

V is TRBV29-1 and J is TRBJ2-7; D is perhaps TRBD2 (5 bases). CDR3 length: 12 amino acids. Trimming took 4 bases from V and 3 from J, leaving 10 bases between them. The V gene's germline CDR1 is SQVTM and CDR2 ANQGSEA. The CDR3 DNA is TGCAGCGTTGTCGGGGAGAGCTACGAGCAGTACTTC. This gives the protein CSVVGESYEQYF.

This clonotype was seen a handful of times. The CDR3 protein is CASSPASVSYNEQFF. DNA of the CDR3: TGTGCCAGCAGCCCGGCTAGCGTATCCTACAATGAGCAGTTCTTC. The chain links TRBV3-1 to TRBJ2-1; TRBD2 is a possible D gene (6 bases). CDR3 length: 15 amino acids. V lost 4 bases and J 1 base, leaving 11 bases between the germline ends. Germline-derived CDR1 and CDR2 are LGHDT and YNNKEL (reference sequence).

This clonotype was seen more than once but under ten times. The chain recombines TRBV2 with TRBJ2-3, with 10 positions matching TRBD2. Germline V gene sequence: CDR1 SNHLY, CDR2 FYNNEI. The CDR3 runs to 17 residues. The V and J ends lost 1 base and 4 bases, in that order; junction bases with no gene match: 8. The CDR3 sequence: CASSEETSGEVPDTQYF. CDR3 DNA: TGTGCCAGCAGTGAAGAAACTAGCGGGGAGGTTCCAGATACGCAGTATTTT.

V and J are TRBV4-3 and TRBJ2-1, with 7 bases identical to TRBD2. V lost 4 bases and J lost 6; bases outside the gene matches: 9. Germline V CDR1 and CDR2: LGHNA, YSLEER. This CDR3 region has 15 residues. The CDR3 DNA reads as TGCGCCAGCAGCCCAGGCGGGTGGGGGGGCAATGAGCAGTTCTTC. Translating it yields CASSPGGWGGNEQFF.

The chain couples TRBV7-8 to TRBJ2-3; TRBD2 aligns across 9 bases. The CDR3 totals 18 residues. J gave up 1 base and V 2 bases, and 10 bases lay outside the gene matches. In germline, CDR1 is SGHVS, CDR2 FQNEAQ. The CDR3 reads CASSLLLAGKGGTDTQYF. CDR3 sequence (DNA): TGTGCCAGCAGCTTATTGCTAGCGGGGAAGGGGGGCACAGATACGCAGTATTTT.

This clonotype showed up just a few times. The V call is TRBV5-1, the J call TRBJ2-1; D might be TRBD1 (6 bases). V was shortened by 2 bases and J by 8 bases, with 14 bases between the two germline ends. Germline lookup yields CDR1 SGHRS and CDR2 YFSETQ. The CDR3 is made up of 14 amino acids. The CDR3 bases are TGCGCCAGCAGCTTTTTCCAGGGGAACTATGAGCAGTTCTTC. Its protein product is CASSFFQGNYEQFF.

A few counts support this clonotype. This chain joins TRBV12-3 or TRBV12-4 and TRBJ2-5; D remains ambiguous. This CDR3 region has 12 residues. The ends were cut back, 5 bases at V and 5 bases at J, with 9 bases in the middle. CDR3 amino acids: CASSNPGETQYF. The CDR3 DNA reads TGTGCCAGCAGTAACCCCGGGGAGACCCAGTACTTC.

This clonotype has only a few counts. The chain joins TRBV2 to TRBJ2-1; 13 bases agree with TRBD2. The germline V gene has CDR1 SNHLY and CDR2 FYNNEI. V lost 2 bases and J lost 7; bases outside the gene matches: 11. This CDR3 contains 18 residues. Here the CDR3 reads CASSEFVPGLAGWNEQFF. For the CDR3, the DNA is TGTGCCAGCAGTGAATTTGTTCCGGGACTAGCGGGATGGAATGAGCAGTTCTTC.

This clonotype was observed a few times. This sequence joins TRBV4-3 and TRBJ2-1, with 9 bases aligning to TRBD1. The CDR3 length is 15 residues. The ends lost 5 bases at V and 1 base at J; junction bases unmatched: 3. The germline gives CDR1 LGHNA, CDR2 YSLEER. CDR3 nucleotides: TGCGCCAGCAGCTTCGGGACAGGGTCCTACAATGAGCAGTTCTTC. Its protein product is CASSFGTGSYNEQFF.

There are a few counts of this clonotype. The rearrangement links TRBV19 to TRBJ2-2; D unresolved. Germline V CDR1 and CDR2: LNHDA, SQIVND (reference sequence). The CDR3 has 14 amino acids. The ends were cut back, 5 bases at V and 10 bases at J, with 17 bases in the middle. The CDR3 DNA is TGTGCCAGTAGTCCCATGGACGGTGATGAGGAGCTGTTTTTT. This sequence encodes CASSPMDGDEELFF.

This clonotype was recorded at least ten times. The V gene is TRBV12-3 or TRBV12-4, the J gene TRBJ2-7; TRBD2 matches at 7 bases. V lost 5 bases, J lost 3 bases, and 10 bases stayed unmatched. CDR3 length equals 15 residues. This chain's CDR3 is CASSPGPRGGYEQYF. The DNA of the CDR3 is TGTGCCAGCAGTCCCGGACCCCGCGGGGGCTACGAGCAGTACTTC.

This clonotype was picked up a small number of times. The CDR3 sequence is CASSLSILADYNSPLHF. CDR3 nucleotide sequence: TGTGCCAGCAGCTTAAGTATCCTCGCCGATTATAATTCACCCCTCCACTTT. The rearrangement uses TRBV7-2 and TRBJ1-6; D remains unclear. The CDR3 sequence is 17 residues long. Germline V gene data show CDR1 as SGHTA and CDR2 as FQGNSA. Trimming cost V 2 bases and J 4 bases, with 15 bases left between them.

The V and J genes are TRBV28 and TRBJ1-1; D call uncertain. The V end lost 5 bases, the J end lost 3 bases, and 4 bases lay between the germline ends. Germline V gene sequence: CDR1 MDHEN, CDR2 SYDVKM. The CDR3 totals 11 residues. This CDR3 is CASSGYTEAFF. The CDR3 DNA reads as TGTGCCAGCAGTGGGTACACTGAAGCTTTCTTT.